The present T cell receptor (beta chain) was sequenced within a study of blood T cell repertoires in COVID-19. Across the whole study: Sites in the United States, Italy and Spain provided acute and convalescent COVID-19 samples. In each case, the material was cDNA or gDNA derived from T cells, B-cell-depleted T cells, or PBMCs.

Germline assignment: CDR1 ENHRY and CDR2 SYGVKD. The CDR3 totals 14 residues. V lost 6 bases and J lost 0, with 11 bases in between. In the original workflow: Amplification with reference gene primers provided the estimates of nucleated cell counts. The table came from immunoSEQ multiplex PCR; TCRdb's copy has only in-frame clones and leaves some out. V and J calls and clone size are as listed in that table; D and trimming were resolved from the DNA. The sample holds about 260,000 clones, about 90% seen once. This chain uses TRBV10-3 with TRBJ1-1, with D unclear. This receptor was taken from a woman between 40 and 50 years old with acute or convalescent COVID-19. The material sequenced was peripheral blood. CDR3 nucleotides: TGTGCCATCAGGGAACACGGGTTGAACACTGAAGCTTTCTTT. Translation gives CAIREHGLNTEAFF.